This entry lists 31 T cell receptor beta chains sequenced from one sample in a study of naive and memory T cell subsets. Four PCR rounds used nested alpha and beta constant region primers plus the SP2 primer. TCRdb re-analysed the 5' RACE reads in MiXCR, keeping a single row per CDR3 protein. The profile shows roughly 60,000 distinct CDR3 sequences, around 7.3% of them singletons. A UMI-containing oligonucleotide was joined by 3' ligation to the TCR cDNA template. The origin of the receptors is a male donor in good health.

The CDR3 nucleotides are TGTGCCAGCACCCGGACATCTGGGGCCAACGTCCTGACTTTC. It is translated as CASTRTSGANVLTF. The chain employs TRBV7-2 and TRBJ2-6; possibly TRBD1 for D (5 bases). Germline V lookup: CDR1 SGHTA, CDR2 FQGNSA. V dropped 7 bases and J dropped 1 base, with 8 bases sitting between them. CDR3 size: 14 residues.

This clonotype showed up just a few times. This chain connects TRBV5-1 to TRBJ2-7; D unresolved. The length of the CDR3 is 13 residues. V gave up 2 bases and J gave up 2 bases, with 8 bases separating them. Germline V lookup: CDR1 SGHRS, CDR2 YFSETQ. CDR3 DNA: TGCGCCAGCAGCTTACCAGAAACCTACGAGCAGTACTTC. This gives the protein CASSLPETYEQYF.

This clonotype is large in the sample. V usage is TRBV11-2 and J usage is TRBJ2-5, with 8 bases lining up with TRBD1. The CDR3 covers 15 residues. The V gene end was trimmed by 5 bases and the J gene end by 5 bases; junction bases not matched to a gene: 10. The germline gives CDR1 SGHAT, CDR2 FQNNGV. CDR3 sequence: CASSPTQGARETQYF. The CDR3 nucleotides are TGTGCCAGCAGCCCGACGCAGGGGGCCCGGGAGACCCAGTACTTC.

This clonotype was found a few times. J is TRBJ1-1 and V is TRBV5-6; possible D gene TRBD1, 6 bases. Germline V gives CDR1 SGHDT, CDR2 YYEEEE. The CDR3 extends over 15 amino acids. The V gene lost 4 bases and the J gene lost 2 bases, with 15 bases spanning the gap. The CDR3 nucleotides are TGTGCCAGCAGCCCCAATGAGGGGGGCAACACTGAAGCTTTCTTT. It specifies CASSPNEGGNTEAFF. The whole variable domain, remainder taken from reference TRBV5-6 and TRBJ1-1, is DAGVTQSPTHLIKTRGQQVTLRCSPKSGHDTVSWYQQALGQGPQFIFQYYEEEERQRGNFPDRFSGHQFPNYSSELNVNALLLGDSALYLCASSPNEGGNTEAFFGQGTRLTVV.

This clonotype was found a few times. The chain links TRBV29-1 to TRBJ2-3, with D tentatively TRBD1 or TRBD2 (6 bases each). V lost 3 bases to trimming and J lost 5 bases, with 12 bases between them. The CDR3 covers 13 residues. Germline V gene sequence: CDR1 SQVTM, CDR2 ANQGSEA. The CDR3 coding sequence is TGCAGCGTTGATGGGGGGCAAGTAGATACGCAGTATTTT. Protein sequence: CSVDGGQVDTQYF.

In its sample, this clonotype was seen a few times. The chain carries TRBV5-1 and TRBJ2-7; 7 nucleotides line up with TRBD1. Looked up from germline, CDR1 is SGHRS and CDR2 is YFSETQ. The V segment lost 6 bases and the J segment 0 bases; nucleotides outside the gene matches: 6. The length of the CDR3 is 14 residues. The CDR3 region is CASNIGTASYEQYF. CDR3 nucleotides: TGCGCCAGCAATATCGGGACAGCCTCCTACGAGCAGTACTTC.

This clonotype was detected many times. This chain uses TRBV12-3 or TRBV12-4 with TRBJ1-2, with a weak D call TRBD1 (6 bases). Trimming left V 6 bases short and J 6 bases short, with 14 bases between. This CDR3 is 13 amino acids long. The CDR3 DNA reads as TGTGCCAGCAGGGTGGACAGCAAAGATGGCTACACCTTC. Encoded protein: CASRVDSKDGYTF.

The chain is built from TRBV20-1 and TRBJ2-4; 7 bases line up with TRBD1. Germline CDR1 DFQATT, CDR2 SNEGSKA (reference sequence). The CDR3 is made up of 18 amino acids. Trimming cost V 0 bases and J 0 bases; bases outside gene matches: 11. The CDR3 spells CSAREGRGTEVAKNIQYF. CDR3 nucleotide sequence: TGCAGTGCTAGAGAGGGAAGGGGGACAGAAGTAGCCAAAAACATTCAGTACTTC.

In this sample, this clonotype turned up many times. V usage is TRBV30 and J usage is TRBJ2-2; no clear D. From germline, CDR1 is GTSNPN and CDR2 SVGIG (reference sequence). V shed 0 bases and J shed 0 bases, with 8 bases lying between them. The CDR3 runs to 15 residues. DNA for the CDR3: TGTGCCTGGAGTGTAGGGCTGTCGAACACCGGGGAGCTGTTTTTT. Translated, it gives CAWSVGLSNTGELFF.

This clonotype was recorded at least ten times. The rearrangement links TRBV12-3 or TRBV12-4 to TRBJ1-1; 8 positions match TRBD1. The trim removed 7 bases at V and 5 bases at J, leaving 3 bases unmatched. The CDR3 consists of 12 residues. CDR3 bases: TGTGCCAGCATTCGACAGGGGACTGAAGCTTTCTTT. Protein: CASIRQGTEAFF.

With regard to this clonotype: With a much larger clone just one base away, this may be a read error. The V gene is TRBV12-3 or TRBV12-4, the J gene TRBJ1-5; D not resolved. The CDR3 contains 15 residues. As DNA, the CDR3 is TGTGCCAGCAGTTTGGGCGGCGTCGGTACTCAGCACCAGCATTTT. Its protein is CASSLGGVGTQHQHF.

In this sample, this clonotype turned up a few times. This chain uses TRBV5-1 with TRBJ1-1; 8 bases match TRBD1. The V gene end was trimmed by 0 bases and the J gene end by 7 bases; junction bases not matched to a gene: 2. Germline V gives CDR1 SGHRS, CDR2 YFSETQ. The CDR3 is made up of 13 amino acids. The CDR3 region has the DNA TGCGCCAGCAGCTTGGAAGGGACAGGTGAAGCTTTCTTT. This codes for CASSLEGTGEAFF.

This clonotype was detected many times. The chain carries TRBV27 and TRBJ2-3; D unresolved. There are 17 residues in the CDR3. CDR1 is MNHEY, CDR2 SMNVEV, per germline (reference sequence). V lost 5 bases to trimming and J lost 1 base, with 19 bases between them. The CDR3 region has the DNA TGTGCCAGCAGTCCTAAGATCCCCGGATTGGGCACAGATACGCAGTATTTT. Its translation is CASSPKIPGLGTDTQYF.

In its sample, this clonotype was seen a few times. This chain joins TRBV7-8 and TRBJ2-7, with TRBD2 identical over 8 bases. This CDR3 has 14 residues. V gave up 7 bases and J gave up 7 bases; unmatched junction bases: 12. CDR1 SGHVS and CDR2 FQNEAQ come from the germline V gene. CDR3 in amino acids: CASTGGGGPYEQYF. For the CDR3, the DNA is TGTGCCAGCACCGGGGGGGGAGGGCCGTATGAGCAGTACTTC.

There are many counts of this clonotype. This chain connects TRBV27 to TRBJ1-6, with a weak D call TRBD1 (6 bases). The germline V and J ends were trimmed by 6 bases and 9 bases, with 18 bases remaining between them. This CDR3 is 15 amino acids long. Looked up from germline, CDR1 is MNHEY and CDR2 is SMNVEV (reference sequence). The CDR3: CASRTGQGSRSPLHF. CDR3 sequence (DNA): TGTGCCAGCAGGACTGGGCAGGGGAGTCGTTCACCCCTCCACTTT.

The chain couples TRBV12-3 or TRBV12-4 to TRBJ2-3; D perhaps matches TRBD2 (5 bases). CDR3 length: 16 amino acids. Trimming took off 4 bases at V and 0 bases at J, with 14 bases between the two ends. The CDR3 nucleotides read TGTGCCAGCAGTTACCAACCCGGGATCAGCACAGATACGCAGTATTTT. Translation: CASSYQPGISTDTQYF.

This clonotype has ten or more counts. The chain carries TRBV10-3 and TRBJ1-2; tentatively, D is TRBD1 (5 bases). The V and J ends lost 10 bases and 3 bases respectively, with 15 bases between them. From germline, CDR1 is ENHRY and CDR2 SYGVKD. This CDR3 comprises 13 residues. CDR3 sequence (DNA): TGTGCCACCATGGGCGCGGGGCACTATGGCTACACCTTC. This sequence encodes CATMGAGHYGYTF.

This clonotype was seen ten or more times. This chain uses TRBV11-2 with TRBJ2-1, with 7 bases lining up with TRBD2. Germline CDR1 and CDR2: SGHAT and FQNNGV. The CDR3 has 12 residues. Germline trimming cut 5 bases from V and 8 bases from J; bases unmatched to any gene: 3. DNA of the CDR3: TGTGCCAGCAGCCCGACTAGCCATGAGCAGTTCTTC. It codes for CASSPTSHEQFF.

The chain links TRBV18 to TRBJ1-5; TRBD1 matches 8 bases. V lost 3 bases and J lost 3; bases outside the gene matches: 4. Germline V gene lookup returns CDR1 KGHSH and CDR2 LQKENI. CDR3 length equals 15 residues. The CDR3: CASSPQGATNQPQHF. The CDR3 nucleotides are TGTGCCAGCTCACCTCAGGGGGCGACCAATCAGCCCCAGCATTTT.

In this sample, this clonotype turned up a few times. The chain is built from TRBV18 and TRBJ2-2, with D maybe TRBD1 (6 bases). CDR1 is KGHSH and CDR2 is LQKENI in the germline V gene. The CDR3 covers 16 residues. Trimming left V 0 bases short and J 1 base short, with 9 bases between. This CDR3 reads CASSPPTGGNTGELFF. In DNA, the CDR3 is TGTGCCAGCTCACCACCGACAGGTGGGAACACCGGGGAGCTGTTTTTT.

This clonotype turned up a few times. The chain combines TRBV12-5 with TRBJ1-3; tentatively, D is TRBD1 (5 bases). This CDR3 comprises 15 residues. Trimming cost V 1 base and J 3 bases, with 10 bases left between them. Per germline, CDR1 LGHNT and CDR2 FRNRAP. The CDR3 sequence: CASGLAGAGGNTIYF. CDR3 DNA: TGTGCTAGTGGTTTGGCCGGGGCCGGTGGAAACACCATATATTTT.

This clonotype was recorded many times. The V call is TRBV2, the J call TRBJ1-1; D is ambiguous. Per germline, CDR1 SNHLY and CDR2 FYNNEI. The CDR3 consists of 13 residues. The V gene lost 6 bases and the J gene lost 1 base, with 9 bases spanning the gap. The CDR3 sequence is CASRHVQNTEAFF. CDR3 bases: TGTGCCAGCAGACACGTCCAGAACACTGAAGCTTTCTTT.

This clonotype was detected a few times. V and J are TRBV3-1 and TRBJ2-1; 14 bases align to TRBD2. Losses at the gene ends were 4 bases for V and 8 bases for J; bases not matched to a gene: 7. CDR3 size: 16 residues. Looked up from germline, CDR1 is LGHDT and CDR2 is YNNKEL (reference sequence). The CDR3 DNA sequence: TGTGCCAGCAGCCCACAGACTAGCGGGAGGGCCGATGAGCAGTTCTTC. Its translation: CASSPQTSGRADEQFF.

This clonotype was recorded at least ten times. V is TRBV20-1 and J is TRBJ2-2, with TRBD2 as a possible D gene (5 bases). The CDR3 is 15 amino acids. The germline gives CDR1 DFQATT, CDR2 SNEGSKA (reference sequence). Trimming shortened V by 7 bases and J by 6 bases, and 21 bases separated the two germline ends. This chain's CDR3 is CSVPTRAGAPGELFF. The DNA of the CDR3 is TGCAGTGTTCCTACGCGGGCCGGAGCGCCCGGGGAGCTGTTTTTT.

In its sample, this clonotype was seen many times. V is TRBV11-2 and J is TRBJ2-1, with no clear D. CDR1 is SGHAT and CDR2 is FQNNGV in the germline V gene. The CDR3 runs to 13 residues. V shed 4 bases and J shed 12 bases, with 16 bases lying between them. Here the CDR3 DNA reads TGTGCCAGCAGCTCCAACATAGTGGTGGGGCAGTTCTTC. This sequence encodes CASSSNIVVGQFF.

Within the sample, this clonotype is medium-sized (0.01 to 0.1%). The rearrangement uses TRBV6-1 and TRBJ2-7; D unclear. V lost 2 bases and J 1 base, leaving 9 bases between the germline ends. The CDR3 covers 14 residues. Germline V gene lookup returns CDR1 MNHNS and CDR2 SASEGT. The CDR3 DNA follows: TGTGCCAGCAGTGAAAGAGGAGAATCCTACGAGCAGTACTTC. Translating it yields CASSERGESYEQYF.

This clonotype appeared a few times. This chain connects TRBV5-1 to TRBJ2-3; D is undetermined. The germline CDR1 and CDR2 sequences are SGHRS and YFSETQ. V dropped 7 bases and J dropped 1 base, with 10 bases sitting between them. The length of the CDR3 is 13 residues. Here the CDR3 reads CASLSSRTDTQYF. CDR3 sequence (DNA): TGCGCCAGCCTTAGCAGTCGCACAGATACGCAGTATTTT.

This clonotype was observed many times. The CDR3 is CASSQDRGQETQYF. CDR3 coding DNA: TGCGCCAGCAGCCAAGACCGGGGGCAAGAGACCCAGTACTTC. This rearrangement joins TRBV4-1 to TRBJ2-5; tentative D call: TRBD2 (6 bases). The CDR3 length is 14 residues. From germline, CDR1 is MGHRA and CDR2 YSYEKL. V was trimmed by 0 bases and J by 2 bases, leaving 7 bases between them.

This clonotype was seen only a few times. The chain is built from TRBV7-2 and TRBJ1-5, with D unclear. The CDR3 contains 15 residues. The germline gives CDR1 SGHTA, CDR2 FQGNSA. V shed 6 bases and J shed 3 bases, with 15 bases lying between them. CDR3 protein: CASSLMGNFNQPQHF. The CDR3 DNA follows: TGTGCCAGCAGTTTAATGGGGAACTTCAATCAGCCCCAGCATTTT.

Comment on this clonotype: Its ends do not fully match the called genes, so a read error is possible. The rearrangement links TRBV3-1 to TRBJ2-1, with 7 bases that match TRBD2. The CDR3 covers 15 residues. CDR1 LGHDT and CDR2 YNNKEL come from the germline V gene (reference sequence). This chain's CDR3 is CARSQERGFPVEQFF. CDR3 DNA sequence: TGTGCCAGAAGCCAAGAGCGGGGTTTCCCCGTGGAGCAGTTCTTC.

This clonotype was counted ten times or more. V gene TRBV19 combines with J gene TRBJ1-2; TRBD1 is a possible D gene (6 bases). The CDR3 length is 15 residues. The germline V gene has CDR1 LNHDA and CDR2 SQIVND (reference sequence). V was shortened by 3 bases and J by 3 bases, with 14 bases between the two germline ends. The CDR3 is CASSIVQGGDYGYTF. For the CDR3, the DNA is TGTGCCAGTAGTATCGTACAGGGTGGCGACTATGGCTACACCTTC.